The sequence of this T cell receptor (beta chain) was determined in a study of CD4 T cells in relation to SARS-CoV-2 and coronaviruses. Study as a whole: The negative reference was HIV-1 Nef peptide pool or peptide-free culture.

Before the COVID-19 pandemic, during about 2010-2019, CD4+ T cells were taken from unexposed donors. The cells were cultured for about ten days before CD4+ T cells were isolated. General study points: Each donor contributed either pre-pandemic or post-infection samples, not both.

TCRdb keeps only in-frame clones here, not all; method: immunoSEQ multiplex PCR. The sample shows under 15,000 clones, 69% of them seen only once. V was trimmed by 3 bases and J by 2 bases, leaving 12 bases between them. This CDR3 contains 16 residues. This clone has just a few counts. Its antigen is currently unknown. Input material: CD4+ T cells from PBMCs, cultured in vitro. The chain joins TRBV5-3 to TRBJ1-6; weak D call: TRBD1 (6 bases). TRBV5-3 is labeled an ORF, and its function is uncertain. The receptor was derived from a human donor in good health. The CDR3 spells CARSYHRVPYNSPLHF. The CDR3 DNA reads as TGTGCCAGAAGCTATCACAGGGTCCCCTATAATTCACCCCTCCACTTT.